This T cell receptor beta chain was identified in a study of blood T cell repertoires in COVID-19. The wider study: Nucleic acid was either cDNA or gDNA, and it came from T cells, B-cell-depleted T cells, or PBMCs.

With 8 bases removed from V and 4 bases from J, the gap between germline ends came to 5 bases. This CDR3 contains 10 residues. The germline CDR1 and CDR2 sequences are MDHEN and SYDVKM. Produced via immunoSEQ multiplex PCR; TCRdb's table is partial and in-frame only. The repertoire holds over 250,000 clones, with around 90% as singletons. Sequenced sample: peripheral blood. The V call is TRBV28, the J call TRBJ1-2, with unresolved D. The sequence was collected from a middle-aged woman who had recovered from COVID-19. This CDR3 reads CASLAYGYTF. The CDR3 coding sequence is TGTGCCAGCCTAGCCTATGGCTACACCTTC.